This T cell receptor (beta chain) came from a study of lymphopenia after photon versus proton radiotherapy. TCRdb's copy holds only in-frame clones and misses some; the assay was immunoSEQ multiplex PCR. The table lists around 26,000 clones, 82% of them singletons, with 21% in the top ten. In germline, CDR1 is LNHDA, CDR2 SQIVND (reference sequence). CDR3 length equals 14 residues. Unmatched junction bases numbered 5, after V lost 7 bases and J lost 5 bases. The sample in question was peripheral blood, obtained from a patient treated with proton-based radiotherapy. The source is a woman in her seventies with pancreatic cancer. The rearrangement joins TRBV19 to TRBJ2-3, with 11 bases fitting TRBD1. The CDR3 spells CASMGQGEGDTQYF. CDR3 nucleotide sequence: TGTGCCAGTATGGGACAGGGGGAAGGAGATACGCAGTATTTT.